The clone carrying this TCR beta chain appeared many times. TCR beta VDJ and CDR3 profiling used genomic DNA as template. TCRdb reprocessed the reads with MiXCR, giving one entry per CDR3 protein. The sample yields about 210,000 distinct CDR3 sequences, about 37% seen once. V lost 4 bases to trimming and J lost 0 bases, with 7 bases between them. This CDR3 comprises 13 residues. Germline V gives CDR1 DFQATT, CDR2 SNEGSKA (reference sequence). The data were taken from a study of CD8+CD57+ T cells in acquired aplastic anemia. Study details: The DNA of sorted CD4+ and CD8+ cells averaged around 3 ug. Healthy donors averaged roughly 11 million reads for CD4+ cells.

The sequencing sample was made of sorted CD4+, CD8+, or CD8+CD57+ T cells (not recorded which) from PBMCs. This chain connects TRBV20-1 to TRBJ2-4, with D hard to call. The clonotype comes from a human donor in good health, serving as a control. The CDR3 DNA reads TGCAGTGCTACTGTCCCAGCCAAAAACATTCAGTACTTC. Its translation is CSATVPAKNIQYF.